The 27 T cell receptor beta chains below were found in one sample sequenced in a study of blood T cell repertoires in COVID-19. Method: immunoSEQ multiplex PCR; TCRdb's copy keeps in-frame clones and lacks some. This repertoire shows roughly 300,000 clones, about 85% found once; its top ten account for less than 6%. Input material: PBMCs or T cells enriched from blood (not recorded which). Source of these receptors: a woman in her twenties or thirties who had recovered from COVID-19.

The chain couples TRBV27 to TRBJ1-1; D might be TRBD1 (6 bases). Per germline, CDR1 MNHEY and CDR2 SMNVEV (reference sequence). Trimming cost V 10 bases and J 1 base, with 16 bases left between them. The CDR3 is 14 amino acids. CDR3 loop: CATSRGAWNTEAFF. CDR3 nucleotides: TGTGCCACCTCCCGGGGGGCGTGGAACACTGAAGCTTTCTTT.

The rearrangement joins TRBV30 to TRBJ1-2; 9 bases fit TRBD1. From germline, CDR1 is GTSNPN and CDR2 SVGIG (reference sequence). This CDR3 region has 15 residues. V lost 4 bases, J lost 1 base, and 7 bases stayed unmatched. The CDR3 DNA reads as TGTGCCTGGAAGTGGGACAGGGTGCGTAACTATGGCTACACCTTC. It is translated as CAWKWDRVRNYGYTF.

The chain uses TRBV6-5 and TRBJ1-4; tentatively, D is TRBD1 (5 bases). CDR1 and CDR2 (germline): MNHEY, SVGAGI. The CDR3 runs 14 residues. Trimming left V 8 bases short and J 1 base short, with 11 bases between. The CDR3 loop reads CASLAGGTNEKLFF. CDR3 DNA sequence: TGTGCCAGCTTGGCGGGGGGAACTAATGAAAAACTGTTTTTT.

The CDR3 nucleotides read TGTGCCAGCAGTGAACGAGGGGGGGCACCGAGCACAGATACGCAGTATTTT. It translates to CASSERGGAPSTDTQYF. The chain carries TRBV6-1 and TRBJ2-3; TRBD2 is a possible D gene (7 bases). The CDR3 consists of 17 residues. Deletions cut 2 bases from V and 0 bases from J, with 15 bases between. Germline assignment: CDR1 MNHNS and CDR2 SASEGT.

The chain carries TRBV30 and TRBJ1-2; D unresolved. CDR3 length equals 13 residues. Germline CDR1 reads GTSNPN; CDR2 reads SVGIG (reference sequence). Trimming took off 0 bases at V and 3 bases at J, with 8 bases between the two ends. CDR3 region: CAWSVVGDYGYTF. The DNA for the CDR3 is TGTGCCTGGAGTGTAGTAGGAGACTATGGCTACACCTTC.

The gene calls are TRBV2 and TRBJ2-1; the D is unclear. This CDR3 is built from 12 residues. V was pared by 6 bases and J by 10 bases, with 13 bases between. Germline V gene sequence: CDR1 SNHLY, CDR2 FYNNEI. The DNA for the CDR3 is TGTGCCAGCAGCAATGCGTACGGGGAGCAGTTCTTC. Translating it yields CASSNAYGEQFF.

The V call is TRBV19, the J call TRBJ1-1; D is undetermined. V was pared by 4 bases and J by 5 bases, with 17 bases between. Germline lookup yields CDR1 LNHDA and CDR2 SQIVND (reference sequence). The CDR3 is 15 residues long. CDR3 coding DNA: TGTGCCAGTAGTAGGGGATTCTGGTCGGGGACTGAAGCTTTCTTT. Encoded protein: CASSRGFWSGTEAFF.

V and J are TRBV20-1 and TRBJ2-1; weak D call: TRBD2 (5 bases). V was shortened by 3 bases and J by 7 bases, with 13 bases between the two germline ends. The germline V gene encodes CDR1 DFQATT and CDR2 SNEGSKA (reference sequence). The CDR3 is 13 amino acids. This chain's CDR3 is CSASPRSVNEQFF. The CDR3 coding sequence is TGCAGTGCTAGTCCCCGTAGCGTAAATGAGCAGTTCTTC.

The genes are TRBV5-6 and TRBJ2-7; 9 bases map to TRBD1. The germline gives CDR1 SGHDT, CDR2 YYEEEE. The CDR3 covers 14 residues. Trimming cost V 3 bases and J 6 bases; bases outside gene matches: 7. The CDR3 sequence: CASSSGGQGSEQYF. The CDR3 DNA sequence: TGTGCCAGCAGCTCCGGGGGACAGGGTTCCGAGCAGTACTTC.

This rearrangement joins TRBV5-1 to TRBJ1-2; 12 nucleotides agree with TRBD1. Germline V CDR1 and CDR2: SGHRS, YFSETQ. V dropped 5 bases and J dropped 7; count of bases not matched to a gene: 9. The CDR3 loop spans 15 amino acids. The CDR3: CASRTLGQGAPGYTF. CDR3 nucleotides: TGCGCCAGCAGGACCCTGGGACAGGGGGCGCCTGGCTACACCTTC.

This sequence joins TRBV30 and TRBJ1-2, with TRBD1 as a possible D gene (6 bases). Germline-derived CDR1 and CDR2 are GTSNPN and SVGIG (reference sequence). The CDR3 totals 13 residues. Trimming took off 5 bases at V and 7 bases at J, with 17 bases between the two ends. CDR3 residues: CAWGGRGARGYTF. The CDR3 nucleotides read TGTGCCTGGGGAGGTCGGGGGGCGCGTGGCTACACCTTC.

CDR3 in DNA: TGTGCCAGAAGCCCGGGACAGCATAGCAATCAGCCCCAGCATTTT. Translation: CARSPGQHSNQPQHF. The chain links TRBV5-3 to TRBJ1-5; the match to TRBD1 covers 7 bases. TRBV5-3 is identified as an open reading frame with a role that is uncertain. The CDR3 is made up of 15 amino acids. With 4 bases clipped from V and 0 bases from J, the junction kept 4 bases outside the gene matches.

This chain links TRBV4-2 with TRBJ1-5; 7 nucleotides agree with TRBD1. CDR1 and CDR2 (germline): LGHNA, YNFKEQ. V lost 3 bases to trimming and J lost 4 bases; unmatched junction nucleotides: 6. The CDR3 totals 15 residues. CDR3 residues: CASSQETGPNQPQHF. As DNA, the CDR3 is TGTGCCAGCAGCCAGGAGACAGGGCCTAATCAGCCCCAGCATTTT.

J is TRBJ1-1 and V is TRBV7-3; D is possibly TRBD1 (5 bases). V shed 5 bases and J shed 7 bases, with 14 bases lying between them. CDR3 size: 13 residues. Germline V gene sequence: CDR1 SGHTA, CDR2 FQGTGA. This CDR3 is CASSDKRRGEAFF. CDR3 DNA sequence: TGTGCCAGCAGCGATAAAAGGAGGGGTGAAGCTTTCTTT.

This sequence joins TRBV2 and TRBJ2-3; 12 bases map to TRBD2. CDR1 and CDR2 (germline): SNHLY, FYNNEI. Trimming removed 6 bases from V and 6 bases from J; junction bases left unmatched: 4. The CDR3 is made up of 14 amino acids. The CDR3 region is CASRATSGGDTQYF. CDR3 nucleotides: TGTGCCAGCAGGGCGACTAGCGGGGGTGATACGCAGTATTTT.

J is TRBJ1-2 and V is TRBV9; the D is unclear. The CDR3 length is 15 residues. The V gene lost 0 bases and the J gene lost 3 bases, with 12 bases spanning the gap. CDR1 and CDR2 from the germline V gene are SGDLS and YYNGEE. CDR3 protein: CASSVGAGIDYGYTF. CDR3 nucleotide sequence: TGTGCCAGCAGCGTAGGAGCGGGAATCGACTATGGCTACACCTTC.

The V and J genes are TRBV13 and TRBJ2-7; 9 positions agree with TRBD1. There are 15 residues in the CDR3. Germline CDR1 reads PRHDT; CDR2 reads FYEKMQ (reference sequence). The J segment lost 4 bases and the V segment lost 5 bases, leaving 9 bases of the junction unmatched. The CDR3 DNA follows: TGTGCCAGCAGCCCAAGAGGGACAGGGAGTTACGAGCAGTACTTC. Its translation: CASSPRGTGSYEQYF. Drawing the rest from reference TRBV13 and TRBJ2-7, the complete variable domain is AAGVIQSPRHLIKEKRETATLKCYPIPRHDTVYWYQQGPGQDPQFLISFYEKMQSDKGSIPDRFSAQQFSDYHSELNMSSLELGDSALYFCASSPRGTGSYEQYFGPGTRLTVT.

V gene TRBV30 combines with J gene TRBJ1-6, with D maybe TRBD1 (6 bases). Germline V CDR1 and CDR2: GTSNPN, SVGIG (reference sequence). The CDR3 is 14 residues long. V was shortened by 3 bases and J by 0 bases, with 6 bases between the two germline ends. This CDR3 is CAWRDSSYNSPLHF. The CDR3 DNA sequence: TGTGCCTGGAGGGACAGCTCCTATAATTCACCCCTCCACTTT.

This chain uses TRBV9 with TRBJ1-1; TRBD1 might be the D (5 bases). Germline-derived CDR1 and CDR2 are SGDLS and YYNGEE. The CDR3 is made up of 11 amino acids. Trimming took off 3 bases at V and 8 bases at J, with 8 bases between the two ends. The DNA for the CDR3 is TGTGCCAGCAGCGACCCAGGGGAAGCTTTCTTT. It is translated as CASSDPGEAFF.

This clone was observed once. The gene calls are TRBV2 and TRBJ1-4; the D gene is possibly TRBD1 (6 bases). The germline V gene has CDR1 SNHLY and CDR2 FYNNEI. The V end lost 2 bases, the J end lost 7 bases, and 14 bases lay between the germline ends. CDR3 size: 15 residues. The DNA for the CDR3 is TGTGCCAGCAGTGAAATTCCCAGGGGTAGTGAAAAACTGTTTTTT. Encoded protein: CASSEIPRGSEKLFF.

V is TRBV6-5 and J is TRBJ2-7; D is unresolved. The V and J ends lost 6 bases and 6 bases respectively, with 12 bases between them. From germline, CDR1 is MNHEY and CDR2 SVGAGI. This CDR3 has 12 residues. CDR3 bases: TGTGCCAGCAGCCGTGTCTCAGGCGAGCAGTACTTC. Residues: CASSRVSGEQYF.

The CDR3 sequence is CASRKDGSSYEQYF. The CDR3 DNA reads as TGTGCCAGCAGGAAGGACGGGAGCTCCTACGAGCAGTACTTC. V and J are TRBV6-5 and TRBJ2-7, with a weak D call TRBD2 (6 bases). The V end lost 6 bases, the J end lost 0 bases, and 12 bases lay between the germline ends. The CDR3 covers 14 residues. Per germline, CDR1 MNHEY and CDR2 SVGAGI.

This chain links TRBV28 with TRBJ2-1; TRBD2 aligns across 7 bases. The CDR3 has 15 amino acids. Looked up from germline, CDR1 is MDHEN and CDR2 is SYDVKM. V gave up 1 base and J gave up 4 bases; unmatched junction bases: 4. CDR3 nucleotides: TGTGCCAGCAGTTTATTGGGGGGGTATTACAATGAGCAGTTCTTC. Its protein product is CASSLLGGYYNEQFF.

The chain combines TRBV21-1 with TRBJ2-2; TRBD2, as called in the table, went unchecked against the DNA. TRBV21-1 counts as a pseudogene. This CDR3 has 17 residues. The CDR3 here is CASGKRTVRAGTGELFF. CDR3 nucleotides: TGTGCCAGCGGGAAAAGGACGGTCCGAGCGGGGACCGGGGAGCTGTTTTTT.

The chain has TRBV5-6 and TRBJ1-5; 7 bases are shared with TRBD1. With V trimmed by 1 base and J by 6 bases, 7 bases remained unmatched. CDR1 and CDR2 (germline): SGHDT, YYEEEE. The CDR3 has 15 amino acids. CDR3 residues: CASSLWAQGGQPQHF. For the CDR3, the DNA is TGTGCCAGCAGCTTGTGGGCCCAGGGGGGTCAGCCCCAGCATTTT.

A note on this clone: One junction end does not reproduce the germline sequence, and a read error may be involved. The chain employs TRBV7-7 and TRBJ2-2; D is possibly TRBD1 (6 bases). Germline V lookup: CDR1 SSHAT, CDR2 FNYEAQ (reference sequence). This CDR3 is 15 amino acids long. DNA of the CDR3: TGTGCTAGCAGCCCCGGACAGTTTCGCACCGGGGAGCTGTTTTTT. Its protein product is CASSPGQFRTGELFF. Drawing the rest from reference TRBV7-7 and TRBJ2-2, the complete variable domain is GAGVSQSPRYKVTKRGQDVTLRCDPISSHATLYWYQQALGQGPEFLTYFNYEAQPDKSGLPSDRFSAERPEGSISTLTIQRTEQRDSAMYRCASSPGQFRTGELFFGEGSRLTVL.

The chain has TRBV7-8 and TRBJ2-1, with 8 bases identical to TRBD1. Trimming took 2 bases from V and 6 from J; bases not matched to a gene: 12. The CDR3 extends over 17 amino acids. Germline V lookup: CDR1 SGHVS, CDR2 FQNEAQ. CDR3 nucleotide sequence: TGTGCCAGCAGCTTAATAACAACAGGGGGTGGGTTCAATGAGCAGTTCTTC. Residues: CASSLITTGGGFNEQFF.